This entry features one T cell receptor (beta chain) sequence. Antigen unknown. This sample was included in a study of early T cells in non-severe SARS-CoV-2 infection. Findings of the study overall: The VDJdb matching leaned toward anti-spike CD8 responses and overlooked private and CD4 specificities.

TCRdb re-called the 5' RACE reads with MiXCR, one entry per CDR3 protein. The sample yields tens of thousands of distinct CDR3 sequences, about 11% seen once. CDR1 and CDR2 (germline): ENHRY, SYGVKD. V was cut by 5 bases and J by 7 bases, with 11 bases left in between. There are 13 residues in the CDR3. The source material was whole blood. This chain connects TRBV10-3 to TRBJ2-2; possibly TRBD2 for D (6 bases). The receptor's source is an adult who was a healthcare worker with PCR-confirmed SARS-CoV-2 infection or an uninfected control (not recorded which). Here the CDR3 reads CAISRLVGGELFF. DNA of the CDR3: TGTGCCATCAGTAGACTAGTTGGCGGGGAGCTGTTTTTT.